This TCR beta chain is from a study of STAT5B mutations in CD4+ large granular lymphocyte leukemia. Assay: immunoSEQ multiplex PCR; the TCRdb copy retains only in-frame clones and omits some. The sample lists 31,000 or so clones, around 80% seen once, with around 2.3% in the top ten. The CDR3 totals 16 residues. V shed 4 bases and J 6 bases; nucleotides not matched to a gene: 11. The germline CDR1 and CDR2 sequences are SGHVS and FQNEAQ. Source material: CD4+ T cells from blood buffy coats. The source of this sequence is a human donor in good health. The chain joins TRBV7-8 to TRBJ2-1, with TRBD2 matching 8 bases. This CDR3 is CASSSGLARGSNEQFF. CDR3 nucleotides: TGTGCCAGCAGCTCTGGACTAGCCAGGGGATCCAATGAGCAGTTCTTC.